These 22 T cell receptor beta chains were sequenced from one sample in a study of T cell changes during pregnancy in multiple sclerosis. Repertoires were generated with immunoSEQ multiplex PCR, while TCRdb's copy carries only in-frame clones and drops some. There are 95,000 to 100,000 clones in the sample; about 90% occur only once, and about 3.4% lies in the top ten. The material was peripheral blood, obtained in the second trimester of pregnancy. The receptors shown here come from a female donor with multiple sclerosis, enrolled in a pregnancy study.

This clone was counted a few times. The chain couples TRBV28 to TRBJ1-1; D might be TRBD1 (5 bases). Trimming took 5 bases from V and 6 from J, leaving 19 bases between them. The germline CDR1 and CDR2 sequences are MDHEN and SYDVKM. The CDR3 is made up of 15 amino acids. The chain's CDR3 is CASSRWGGVEAEAFF. Written as DNA, the CDR3 is TGTGCCAGCAGTCGTTGGGGAGGGGTCGAGGCTGAAGCTTTCTTT.

The chain couples TRBV7-9 to TRBJ2-1; no definite D call. V lost 6 bases and J lost 4, with 16 bases in between. Germline CDR1 and CDR2: SEHNR and FQNEAQ (reference sequence). The CDR3 is made up of 15 amino acids. Written as DNA, the CDR3 is TGTGCCAGCAGAAGATCCCGAGATCCTTACAATGAGCAGTTCTTC. Translation gives CASRRSRDPYNEQFF.

The chain uses TRBV5-6 and TRBJ1-2, with 7 nucleotides matching TRBD1. V lost 4 bases to trimming and J lost 1 base; unmatched junction nucleotides: 10. CDR3 length: 16 amino acids. Looked up from germline, CDR1 is SGHDT and CDR2 is YYEEEE. This CDR3 reads CASSPPSRGHNYGYTF. CDR3 bases: TGTGCCAGCAGCCCGCCGAGTAGGGGGCATAACTATGGCTACACCTTC.

The chain joins TRBV6-1 to TRBJ2-7; tentatively, D is TRBD2 (5 bases). V lost 1 base, J lost 5 bases, and 12 bases lay in between. The CDR3 extends over 14 amino acids. The germline V gene encodes CDR1 MNHNS and CDR2 SASEGT. The CDR3: CASSEDGERNEQYF. CDR3 DNA sequence: TGTGCCAGCAGTGAAGACGGGGAACGGAACGAGCAGTACTTC.

V is TRBV7-9 and J is TRBJ1-3; TRBD1 agrees at 7 bases. Trimming at V came to 4 bases and at J to 3 bases, leaving 12 bases not matched to a gene. CDR1 is SEHNR and CDR2 is FQNEAQ in the germline V gene (reference sequence). CDR3 size: 17 residues. CDR3 DNA: TGTGCCAGCAGCTCCCTCACCGAGGGGGCGCGTGGAAACACCATATATTTT. It is translated as CASSSLTEGARGNTIYF.

This clone appeared a single time. The V and J genes are TRBV28 and TRBJ2-7; a possible D gene is TRBD2 (7 bases). Per the germline V gene, CDR1 is MDHEN and CDR2 is SYDVKM. V lost 6 bases, J lost 5 bases, and 17 bases lay in between. CDR3 length: 14 amino acids. Here the CDR3 reads CASSWSGGSHEQYF. CDR3 nucleotide sequence: TGTGCCAGCAGCTGGTCGGGGGGCTCGCACGAGCAGTACTTC. The variable domain in full, completed from reference TRBV28 and TRBJ2-7, reads DVKVTQSSRYLVKRTGEKVFLECVQDMDHENMFWYRQDPGLGLRLIYFSYDVKMKEKGDIPEGYSVSREKKERFSLILESASTNQTSMYLCASSWSGGSHEQYFGPGTRLTVT.

This chain's CDR3 is CASSLSLAEAFF. The CDR3 region has the DNA TGTGCCAGCAGCTTATCCCTAGCGGAAGCTTTCTTT. The V call is TRBV7-9, the J call TRBJ1-1, with D hard to call. Germline V gene sequence: CDR1 SEHNR, CDR2 FQNEAQ (reference sequence). V lost 2 bases and J lost 8, with 9 bases in between. The CDR3 covers 12 residues.

The V call is TRBV28, the J call TRBJ2-5, with 10 bases that match TRBD1. V lost 5 bases, J lost 5 bases, and 5 bases stayed unmatched. Germline lookup yields CDR1 MDHEN and CDR2 SYDVKM. The CDR3 has 14 amino acids. CDR3 in amino acids: CASSRTGGVETQYF. CDR3 in DNA: TGTGCCAGCAGTCGGACAGGGGGAGTGGAGACCCAGTACTTC. Using reference TRBV28 and TRBJ2-5 for the parts outside the CDR3, the full variable domain is DVKVTQSSRYLVKRTGEKVFLECVQDMDHENMFWYRQDPGLGLRLIYFSYDVKMKEKGDIPEGYSVSREKKERFSLILESASTNQTSMYLCASSRTGGVETQYFGPGTRLLVL.

This sequence joins TRBV18 and TRBJ1-4; TRBD1 matches 7 bases. V dropped 3 bases and J dropped 5; count of bases not matched to a gene: 6. The CDR3 spans 15 residues. CDR1 and CDR2 (germline): KGHSH, LQKENI. The CDR3 here is CASSPQGGRNEKLFF. CDR3 coding DNA: TGTGCCAGCTCACCTCAGGGGGGAAGAAATGAAAAACTGTTTTTT.

This clone has ten or more counts. The V call is TRBV27, the J call TRBJ1-1; TRBD1 is a possible D gene (6 bases). Trimming removed 2 bases at V and 4 bases at J, with 8 bases between. CDR3 length equals 13 residues. Germline V gene sequence: CDR1 MNHEY, CDR2 SMNVEV (reference sequence). The CDR3 here is CASSLRGSTEAFF. In nucleotides, the CDR3 is TGTGCCAGCAGTTTAAGGGGGAGCACTGAAGCTTTCTTT.

The chain couples TRBV9 to TRBJ1-3; D perhaps matches TRBD1 (6 bases). Trimming took 4 bases from V and 2 from J, leaving 16 bases between them. The CDR3 runs 16 residues. Per germline, CDR1 SGDLS and CDR2 YYNGEE. Here the CDR3 DNA reads TGTGCCAGCAGCAGTTCCCGGGACAACACTGGAAACACCATATATTTT. Its translation: CASSSSRDNTGNTIYF.

V and J are TRBV4-2 and TRBJ2-2, with 12 nucleotides matching TRBD2. This CDR3 is 19 amino acids long. The germline CDR1 and CDR2 sequences are LGHNA and YNFKEQ. Trimming took 1 base from V and 0 from J; bases not matched to a gene: 6. This CDR3 is CASSQGVTSGRTNTGELFF. In DNA form, the CDR3 reads TGTGCCAGCAGCCAAGGGGTAACTAGCGGGAGGACGAACACCGGGGAGCTGTTTTTT.

This chain uses TRBV5-1 with TRBJ1-2; perhaps TRBD1 as D (5 bases). Per the germline V gene, CDR1 is SGHRS and CDR2 is YFSETQ. The CDR3 has 18 residues. Trimming took off 3 bases at V and 2 bases at J, with 23 bases between the two ends. CDR3 in DNA: TGCGCCAGCAGCTCCCCCCGGCGGGACTCAAGGACAAACTATGGCTACACCTTC. Translated: CASSSPRRDSRTNYGYTF.

The chain carries TRBV7-9 and TRBJ2-1, with a possible D match to TRBD2 (6 bases). The CDR3 runs to 17 residues. From germline, CDR1 is SEHNR and CDR2 FQNEAQ (reference sequence). V was trimmed by 4 bases and J by 0 bases, leaving 16 bases between them. CDR3 bases: TGTGCCAGCAGCTCATCAGGGATTAGCGGCTCCTACAATGAGCAGTTCTTC. Amino acids: CASSSSGISGSYNEQFF.

The J gene is TRBJ2-7, the V gene TRBV2, with 7 positions matching TRBD2. Germline V gene data show CDR1 as SNHLY and CDR2 as FYNNEI. CDR3 length: 15 amino acids. The J segment lost 4 bases and the V segment lost 9 bases, leaving 15 bases of the junction unmatched. DNA of the CDR3: TGTGCCAGTACTCTCTTGGGCGGGAGTGGTTACGAGCAGTACTTC. Its translation is CASTLLGGSGYEQYF. Complete variable domain (other parts from reference TRBV2 and TRBJ2-7): EPEVTQTPSHQVTQMGQEVILRCVPISNHLYFYWYRQILGQKVEFLVSFYNNEISEKSEIFDDQFSVERPDGSNFTLKIRSTKLEDSAMYFCASTLLGGSGYEQYFGPGTRLTVT.

The chain joins TRBV5-1 to TRBJ2-7; 12 nucleotides align to TRBD2. CDR3 size: 16 residues. Per the germline V gene, CDR1 is SGHRS and CDR2 is YFSETQ. The J segment lost 3 bases and the V segment lost 0 bases, leaving 4 bases of the junction unmatched. The CDR3 nucleotides read TGCGCCAGCAGCTTGGGGTGGGGACTAGCGGGCTACGAGCAGTACTTC. It encodes CASSLGWGLAGYEQYF.

V is TRBV19 and J is TRBJ2-5; tentatively, D is TRBD1 (6 bases). Germline V gene data show CDR1 as LNHDA and CDR2 as SQIVND (reference sequence). The germline V and J ends were trimmed by 3 bases and 2 bases, with 10 bases remaining between them. The CDR3 is made up of 14 amino acids. The CDR3 spells CASSIEGQQETQYF. CDR3 DNA sequence: TGTGCCAGTAGTATCGAAGGACAGCAAGAGACCCAGTACTTC.

The chain links TRBV19 to TRBJ2-1; D is ambiguous. The CDR3 runs 12 residues. Germline lookup yields CDR1 LNHDA and CDR2 SQIVND (reference sequence). Between the trimmed V and J ends, which lost 1 base and 9 bases, there was a span of 7 bases. The CDR3 bases are TGTGCCAGTAGTATAGGCTATCGTGAGCAGTTCTTC. It codes for CASSIGYREQFF. The full variable domain, its missing parts supplied by reference TRBV19 and TRBJ2-1, is DGGITQSPKYLFRKEGQNVTLSCEQNLNHDAMYWYRQDPGQGLRLIYYSQIVNDFQKGDIAEGYSVSREKKESFPLTVTSAQKNPTAFYLCASSIGYREQFFGPGTRLTVL.

V usage is TRBV29-1 and J usage is TRBJ2-7; no firm D call. The CDR3 length is 11 residues. Germline V gene sequence: CDR1 SQVTM, CDR2 ANQGSEA. V lost 6 bases to trimming and J lost 6 bases, with 12 bases between them. For the CDR3, the DNA is TGCAGCGTCTCGACTTCCCTCGAGCAGTACTTC. Translated: CSVSTSLEQYF.

V is TRBV27 and J is TRBJ2-7, with D perhaps matching TRBD1 (5 bases). Germline CDR1 and CDR2: MNHEY and SMNVEV (reference sequence). V shed 2 bases and J shed 1 base, with 12 bases lying between them. The CDR3 is 15 amino acids. In nucleotides, the CDR3 is TGTGCCAGCAGTTTAGTTGGGGCCGGGTCCTACGAGCAGTACTTC. It is translated as CASSLVGAGSYEQYF.

The CDR3 here is CASSPVAGGPGDIQYF. DNA of the CDR3: TGCGCCAGCAGCCCAGTAGCGGGAGGGCCGGGAGACATTCAGTACTTC. The chain employs TRBV5-1 and TRBJ2-4; 11 nucleotides agree with TRBD2. V shed 4 bases and J 8 bases; nucleotides not matched to a gene: 11. The germline gives CDR1 SGHRS, CDR2 YFSETQ. The CDR3 sequence is 16 residues long.

This clone was observed a handful of times. This chain links TRBV5-1 with TRBJ1-1; 7 bases map to TRBD1. The CDR3 runs to 15 residues. V shed 6 bases, J shed 2 bases, and the junction held 10 bases outside the gene matches. CDR1 is SGHRS and CDR2 is YFSETQ in the germline V gene. The CDR3 DNA reads TGCGCCAGCATCCCCTCGACAGGGTTTAACACTGAAGCTTTCTTT. Amino acids: CASIPSTGFNTEAFF.